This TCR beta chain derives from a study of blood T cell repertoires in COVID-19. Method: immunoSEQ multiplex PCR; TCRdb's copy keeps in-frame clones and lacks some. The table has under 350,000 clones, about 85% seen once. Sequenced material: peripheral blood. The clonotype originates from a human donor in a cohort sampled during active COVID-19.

CDR3: CASSQDRWAQATQYF. Written as DNA, the CDR3 is TGTGCCAGCAGCCAAGACCGTTGGGCCCAGGCGACCCAGTACTTC. The chain employs TRBV3-1 (or the pseudogene TRBV3-2) and TRBJ2-5; D is unresolved. Germline V CDR1 and CDR2: LGHDT, YNNKEL (reference sequence). V was cut by 0 bases and J by 7 bases, with 15 bases left in between. The length of the CDR3 is 15 residues.